This TCR beta chain was recorded in a study of T cells in tuberculosis. Study in general: Blood was taken before or within 7 days of anti-tuberculosis therapy. General observations from the study: The TCR-beta difference was not significant; alpha differences partly reflected length.

As concerns this clone: What it binds is not known.

Produced via immunoSEQ multiplex PCR; TCRdb's table is partial and in-frame only. There are 25,000 to 40,000 clones in the sample; roughly 87% occur only once, and approximately 5.9% lies in the top ten. CDR1 is LNHDA and CDR2 is SQIVND in the germline V gene (reference sequence). V was pared by 3 bases and J by 1 base, with 2 bases of the junction left unmatched. The CDR3 has 15 residues. Indicated time point: new active TB diagnosis, blood taken before or within 7 days of starting treatment. Included patients were adults of at least 18, HIV-seronegative, South African. Each clinical donor contributed on average roughly 90,000 T cells from unsorted cryopreserved PBMC.

The chain recombines TRBV19 with TRBJ2-3; 9 bases are a match to TRBD1. The source was PBMCs, collected at tuberculosis diagnosis. The source of this sequence is an adult with tuberculosis. CDR3 DNA: TGTGCCAGTAGTATGGGGGACAGGGGCACAGATACGCAGTATTTT. It translates to CASSMGDRGTDTQYF.